The sequence of this T cell receptor (beta chain) was determined in a study of regulatory T cells in long-lasting Graves disease. CDR1 DFQATT and CDR2 SNEGSKA come from the germline V gene (reference sequence). The CDR3 is 13 residues long. V lost 4 bases and J 3 bases, leaving 12 bases between the germline ends. The authors built TCR beta libraries using iRepertoire HTBI primers and Arm-PCR of CDR3 regions. One entry per CDR3 protein, called by TCRdb with MiXCR from the multiplex PCR reads. The sample contains about 470,000 distinct CDR3 sequences, around 14% of which appear only once. This clonotype was detected only a few times. This sample's time point: newly diagnosed GD, antithyroid drugs for less than 3 months. PBMC RNA served as the TCR library source. The same sample was also used in a study of T cells in Graves' hyperthyroidism and ophthalmopathy.

Sample: peripheral blood mononuclear cells (PBMCs), taken at new diagnosis, from a patient treated with antithyroid drugs. This receptor was obtained from a woman aged 30 to 39 with Graves disease. The V and J genes are TRBV20-1 and TRBJ1-2, with D possibly TRBD1 on 5 matching bases. The CDR3, as DNA: TGCAGTGCTATAGACAGAGCAGACTATGGCTACACCTTC. Its translation: CSAIDRADYGYTF.